The source of this TCR beta chain is a study of blood T cells in healthy people across ages. A second PCR of 7 to 11 cycles used a sample-barcoded 5' primer and a J-beta primer mix. TCRdb passed the 5' RACE reads through MiXCR, listing each CDR3 protein once. This table holds around 280,000 distinct CDR3 sequences, roughly 27% found once. Sequenced sample: blood. This clonotype was obtained from a woman in her 70s in good health.

The CDR3 region is CASSDSGTLVETQYF. DNA for the CDR3: TGTGCCAGCAGTGATTCCGGGACACTAGTAGAGACCCAGTACTTC. The V and J genes are TRBV2 and TRBJ2-5, with a weak D call TRBD1 (6 bases). Looked up from germline, CDR1 is SNHLY and CDR2 is FYNNEI. The CDR3 is 15 amino acids. Trimming removed 3 bases at V and 4 bases at J, with 15 bases between.